These 18 T cell receptor beta chains were all obtained from the same sample, sequenced in a study of blood T cell repertoires in COVID-19. Sequencing was performed with immunoSEQ multiplex PCR; in TCRdb, only in-frame clones are kept and a portion is missing. The table lists fewer than 400,000 clones, over 70% of them singletons. The material sequenced was peripheral blood. These receptors originate from a man aged 25-45 years with active or convalescent COVID-19.

This clone has a single count. The CDR3 is CASSVLSGGGSTDTQYF. Here the CDR3 DNA reads TGTGCCAGCAGCGTACTAAGCGGGGGTGGGTCCACAGATACGCAGTATTTT. This chain links TRBV9 with TRBJ2-3, with TRBD2 matching over 8 bases. J lost 2 bases, V lost 1 base, and 9 bases had no gene match. The germline gives CDR1 SGDLS, CDR2 YYNGEE. The CDR3 sequence is 17 residues long.

This chain connects TRBV29-1 to TRBJ1-3; tentatively, D is TRBD1 (6 bases). CDR1 and CDR2 from the germline V gene are SQVTM and ANQGSEA. The germline V and J ends were trimmed by 2 bases and 2 bases, with 13 bases remaining between them. CDR3 size: 15 residues. The CDR3 loop is CSVEQQGLAGNTIYF. The CDR3 DNA reads as TGCAGCGTTGAACAACAGGGTCTAGCTGGAAACACCATATATTTT.

The chain links TRBV30 to TRBJ2-2; 8 bases agree with TRBD2. This CDR3 is built from 15 residues. V was pared by 2 bases and J by 4 bases, with 6 bases of the junction left unmatched. Germline CDR1 and CDR2: GTSNPN and SVGIG (reference sequence). CDR3 sequence reads: CAWSQAGVGTGELFF. In DNA form, the CDR3 reads TGTGCCTGGAGTCAAGCGGGAGTCGGCACCGGGGAGCTGTTTTTT.

V usage is TRBV9 and J usage is TRBJ2-3; no firm D call. Germline CDR1 reads SGDLS; CDR2 reads YYNGEE. Deletions cut 0 bases from V and 2 bases from J, with 13 bases between. This CDR3 comprises 16 residues. CDR3 DNA: TGTGCCAGCAGCGTAGGAGACTCCCGCTACACAGATACGCAGTATTTT. Translated, it gives CASSVGDSRYTDTQYF.

The chain couples TRBV6-2 or TRBV6-3 to TRBJ1-5; D possibly corresponds to TRBD1 (5 bases). Germline V gene data show CDR1 as MNHEY and CDR2 as SVGEGT. The CDR3 runs 12 residues. The V and J ends lost 5 bases and 9 bases respectively, with 11 bases between them. This chain's CDR3 is CASSPGRRPQHF. DNA for the CDR3: TGTGCCAGCAGTCCAGGGAGGAGGCCCCAGCATTTT.

V gene TRBV7-9 combines with J gene TRBJ2-7; D might be TRBD1 (7 bases). This CDR3 is built from 16 residues. In germline, CDR1 is SEHNR, CDR2 FQNEAQ (reference sequence). V lost 1 base, J lost 0 bases, and 13 bases lay in between. The CDR3 region is CASSLVGGGDSYEQYF. The CDR3 bases are TGTGCCAGCAGCTTAGTTGGAGGGGGCGACTCCTACGAGCAGTACTTC.

The count of this clone is one. The chain employs TRBV28 and TRBJ2-1; tentative D call: TRBD2 (6 bases). The V gene lost 9 bases and the J gene lost 0 bases, with 24 bases spanning the gap. Germline CDR1 is MDHEN and CDR2 is SYDVKM. The CDR3 consists of 18 residues. CDR3 sequence: CASGGYGGGHLSYNEQFF. Written as DNA, the CDR3 is TGTGCCAGTGGGGGATATGGGGGAGGACACCTCTCCTACAATGAGCAGTTCTTC.

The gene calls are TRBV7-6 and TRBJ2-7; 9 nucleotides line up with TRBD1. Looked up from germline, CDR1 is SGHVS and CDR2 is FNYEAQ. Germline trimming cut 5 bases from V and 0 bases from J; bases unmatched to any gene: 5. CDR3 length equals 15 residues. The DNA of the CDR3 is TGTGCCAGCAGCCCGGGGACAGGGAGCTCCTACGAGCAGTACTTC. The encoded protein is CASSPGTGSSYEQYF.

The chain links TRBV4-3 to TRBJ2-3, with 7 bases that match TRBD2. Germline V lookup: CDR1 LGHNA, CDR2 YSLEER. The CDR3 consists of 13 residues. With 0 bases clipped from V and 12 bases from J, the junction kept 6 bases outside the gene matches. Here the CDR3 reads CASSQEAGVTQYF. The CDR3 coding sequence is TGCGCCAGCAGCCAAGAGGCGGGGGTAACACAGTATTTT.

The rearrangement links TRBV11-2 to TRBJ2-7; D is perhaps TRBD1 (5 bases). CDR1 and CDR2 (germline): SGHAT, FQNNGV. Trimming took off 4 bases at V and 9 bases at J, with 28 bases between the two ends. The CDR3 length is 17 residues. The CDR3: CASSSLGDLGKSWGQYF. The DNA of the CDR3 is TGTGCCAGCAGCTCTTTAGGGGATCTCGGAAAGTCCTGGGGGCAGTACTTC. The full variable domain, its missing parts supplied by reference TRBV11-2 and TRBJ2-7, is EAGVAQSPRYKIIEKRQSVAFWCNPISGHATLYWYQQILGQGPKLLIQFQNNGVVDDSQLPKDRFSAERLKGVDSTLKIQPAKLEDSAVYLCASSSLGDLGKSWGQYFGPGTRLTVT.

The rearrangement links TRBV5-1 to TRBJ2-1; 11 bases match TRBD2. Germline V gives CDR1 SGHRS, CDR2 YFSETQ. The CDR3 is 16 residues long. V shed 7 bases and J 8 bases; nucleotides not matched to a gene: 14. The CDR3 region is CASATTSGIDSDEQFF. As DNA, the CDR3 is TGCGCCAGCGCCACGACTAGCGGGATCGATTCTGATGAGCAGTTCTTC.

The rearrangement joins TRBV6-2 or TRBV6-3 to TRBJ2-1; D is undetermined. The germline V gene encodes CDR1 MNHEY and CDR2 SVGEGT. CDR3 length: 15 residues. Trimming pared 5 bases from V and 9 bases from J, leaving 20 bases between. As DNA, the CDR3 is TGTGCCAGCAGTCGCCACTACGAGCCCTCGGTTGAGCAGTTCTTC. Translated, it gives CASSRHYEPSVEQFF.

The chain has TRBV27 and TRBJ2-7; 9 bases agree with TRBD1. The CDR3 has 16 amino acids. In germline, CDR1 is MNHEY, CDR2 SMNVEV (reference sequence). V shed 8 bases and J 2 bases; nucleotides not matched to a gene: 13. The CDR3 here is CASGTSGGTGTYEQYF. The CDR3 nucleotides are TGTGCCAGCGGGACCTCAGGGGGGACAGGGACCTACGAGCAGTACTTC.

J is TRBJ2-7 and V is TRBV30, with 8 bases matching TRBD2. CDR1 is GTSNPN and CDR2 is SVGIG in the germline V gene (reference sequence). Losses at the gene ends were 3 bases for V and 4 bases for J; bases not matched to a gene: 8. This CDR3 comprises 14 residues. The chain's CDR3 is CAWSGLAGVYEQYF. CDR3 nucleotides: TGTGCCTGGAGCGGGCTAGCGGGCGTATACGAGCAGTACTTC.

The gene calls are TRBV12-3 or TRBV12-4 and TRBJ2-5, with D maybe TRBD2 (6 bases). Trimming left V 6 bases short and J 5 bases short, with 13 bases between. The CDR3 extends over 13 amino acids. The CDR3 nucleotides are TGTGCCAGCAGCCCAACTAGCAGGGAGACCCAGTACTTC. It specifies CASSPTSRETQYF.

The count of this clone is one. V gene TRBV4-2 combines with J gene TRBJ2-7, with 9 bases lining up with TRBD2. The junction had 10 bases not matched to a gene; V was cut back by 3 bases and J by 4 bases. This CDR3 has 16 residues. Germline V gene data show CDR1 as LGHNA and CDR2 as YNFKEQ. CDR3 sequence reads: CASSHFGGTSSYEQYF. In DNA, the CDR3 is TGTGCCAGCAGCCACTTCGGCGGGACTAGCTCTTACGAGCAGTACTTC.

The chain is built from TRBV29-1 and TRBJ1-1; tentative D call: TRBD1 (5 bases). CDR3 length: 15 amino acids. The V gene's germline CDR1 is SQVTM and CDR2 ANQGSEA. The V and J ends lost 5 bases and 3 bases respectively, with 19 bases between them. The CDR3: CSVQYTGASDTEAFF. CDR3 bases: TGCAGCGTTCAGTACACTGGGGCCAGCGACACTGAAGCTTTCTTT.

The rearrangement uses TRBV13 and TRBJ2-2, with D unresolved. V lost 1 base and J 1 base, leaving 13 bases between the germline ends. This CDR3 is built from 17 residues. The germline gives CDR1 PRHDT, CDR2 FYEKMQ (reference sequence). Here the CDR3 DNA reads TGTGCCAGCAGCTTAGTGAGAGACCGACTGAACACCGGGGAGCTGTTTTTT. Encoded protein: CASSLVRDRLNTGELFF.